The TCR beta chain under discussion was sequenced for a study of control samples from healthy donors and cancer patients. In germline, CDR1 is GTSNPN, CDR2 SVGIG (reference sequence). V was clipped by 1 base and J by 3 bases, with 7 bases between them. The CDR3 is 12 amino acids. Assay used: immunoSEQ multiplex PCR; TCRdb lists only in-frame clones, some missing. The table includes 150,000 to 200,000 clones, around 93% detected once. The chain employs TRBV30 and TRBJ2-7, with D perhaps matching TRBD1 (5 bases). Sequenced material: blood. This receptor was obtained from a man in his late teens or twenties in good health. This CDR3 is CAWSGQLYEQYF. The CDR3 DNA is TGTGCCTGGAGTGGACAGCTCTACGAGCAGTACTTC.